Below are 9 T cell receptor beta chains sequenced from a single sample in a study of cytomegalovirus exposure and HLA in healthy donors. Both 60 Vbeta primers and 13 Jbeta primers went into the PCR. Assay: immunoSEQ multiplex PCR; the TCRdb copy retains only in-frame clones and omits some. The data contain 200,000 to 300,000 clones, 70% to 90% of them singletons. Sequenced: PBMCs. The source of these receptors is a woman aged 55 to 70 in good health and CMV-seropositive.

The CDR3 DNA reads TGTGCCAGCAGCGCCTCAGGGGCCACCGGGGAGCTGTTTTTT. The encoded protein is CASSASGATGELFF. The chain uses TRBV6-6 and TRBJ2-2, with D possibly being TRBD1 (6 bases). The V end was cut by 6 bases, the J end by 4 bases, with 12 bases between. There are 14 residues in the CDR3. From germline, CDR1 is MNHNY and CDR2 SVGAGI (reference sequence).

The chain carries TRBV5-1 and TRBJ2-3, with TRBD2 identical over 9 bases. V was pared by 6 bases and J by 4 bases, with 9 bases of the junction left unmatched. Germline-derived CDR1 and CDR2 are SGHRS and YFSETQ. The CDR3 is 15 amino acids. CDR3 DNA: TGCGCCAGCAAAAGGGTTCTAGCGGGACCAGATACGCAGTATTTT. Translating gives CASKRVLAGPDTQYF.

The chain links TRBV5-1 to TRBJ2-6; TRBD1 might be the D (5 bases). The CDR3 runs to 15 residues. Germline CDR1 SGHRS, CDR2 YFSETQ. Trimming took 4 bases from V and 2 from J, leaving 10 bases between them. As DNA, the CDR3 is TGCGCCAGCAGCCTGACAGTTGCTGGGGCCAACGTCCTGACTTTC. Translating it yields CASSLTVAGANVLTF.

This sequence joins TRBV2 and TRBJ1-4; 9 bases agree with TRBD1. CDR1 and CDR2 from the germline V gene are SNHLY and FYNNEI. The CDR3 runs 14 residues. After removal of 6 bases from V and 7 bases from J, the junction contained 6 bases not matched to a gene. The CDR3 nucleotides read TGTGCCAGCAGGCTTCCGGGACAGGGTGAAAAACTGTTTTTT. Translating gives CASRLPGQGEKLFF.

The chain has TRBV5-4 and TRBJ1-2; D unclear. The germline CDR1 and CDR2 sequences are SGHNT and YYREEE (reference sequence). The CDR3 has 14 residues. V lost 0 bases and J lost 2, with 8 bases in between. The CDR3 bases are TGTGCCAGCAGCTTGGCAGGCAGCAACTATGGCTACACCTTC. This sequence encodes CASSLAGSNYGYTF.

J is TRBJ2-7 and V is TRBV7-9; no definite D call. The CDR3 extends over 14 amino acids. The germline V gene has CDR1 SEHNR and CDR2 FQNEAQ (reference sequence). V dropped 3 bases and J dropped 0 bases, with 9 bases sitting between them. This CDR3 reads CASSLAGSSYEQYF. CDR3 in DNA: TGTGCCAGCAGCTTGGCAGGAAGCTCCTACGAGCAGTACTTC.

CDR3 sequence: CASSLAVRGLNEQYF. In nucleotides, the CDR3 is TGCGCCAGCAGCTTGGCCGTCAGGGGGCTCAACGAGCAGTACTTC. V usage is TRBV5-1 and J usage is TRBJ2-7; the match to TRBD1 covers 8 bases. V trimming: 0 bases; J trimming: 5 bases; junction bases outside the gene matches: 7. This CDR3 comprises 15 residues. The germline V gene encodes CDR1 SGHRS and CDR2 YFSETQ.

As DNA, the CDR3 is TGTGCCAGCAGCTCGGGACTAGCGGGGCTAATTCAGTACTTC. Translating it yields CASSSGLAGLIQYF. The genes are TRBV14 and TRBJ2-4, with 13 bases lining up with TRBD2. The V and J ends lost 5 bases and 10 bases, in that order; junction bases with no gene match: 5. The CDR3 has 14 residues. Looked up from germline, CDR1 is SGHDN and CDR2 is FVKESK.

The chain joins TRBV5-6 to TRBJ2-3; 7 nucleotides align to TRBD1. Germline V gene lookup returns CDR1 SGHDT and CDR2 YYEEEE. Trimming cost V 5 bases and J 2 bases; bases outside gene matches: 8. This CDR3 comprises 15 residues. In DNA form, the CDR3 reads TGTGCCAGCAGTGATAAGGGGGCGGACACAGATACGCAGTATTTT. Residues: CASSDKGADTDTQYF.